The entry below gives a single T cell receptor beta chain sequence along with its context. Its antigen is undetermined. Since all of the isolated RNA was reverse transcribed, expressed TCRB transcripts were what got sequenced. Produced via immunoSEQ multiplex PCR; TCRdb's table is partial and in-frame only. This table holds 900,000 or so clones, about a sixth found once. Purity (above 95%) was reached by all sorted populations. Trimming pared 1 base from V and 7 bases from J, leaving 14 bases between. The germline V gene has CDR1 MNHEY and CDR2 SVGAGI. There are 14 residues in the CDR3. The data belong to a study of beta chain features in type 1 diabetes. Background on the study: Healthy donors and patients showed comparable age, gender and cell yields. Study conclusions and caveats: Individuals with type 1 diabetes displayed fewer insertions and more deletions at VDJ junctions. Naive, central memory and regulatory TCRB repertoires appeared more similar among patients than healthy donors.

The rearrangement links TRBV6-5 to TRBJ2-7, with a tentative D call TRBD2 (7 bases). This clonotype was sampled from a woman aged 18-29 years in good health. The sequencing sample was made of naive CD4+ T cells from blood. CDR3 coding DNA: TGTGCCAGCAGTTACTACGGGGGGCGCGGTGAGCAGTACTTC. Its protein product is CASSYYGGRGEQYF.